One T cell receptor (beta chain) is described in this entry. These data belong to a study of blood T cell repertoires in COVID-19. Turning to the study itself: Whether acute or convalescent, the COVID-19 samples came from the United States, Italy and Spain. PBMCs, B-cell-depleted T cells, or T cells provided the cDNA or gDNA that made up the material.

Methods used by the authors: Estimated nucleated cell counts came from reference gene primer amplification. TCRdb's table, derived via immunoSEQ multiplex PCR, lists solely in-frame clones and lacks some. The DNA gave D and trimming, while V, J and clone size come from that table. The repertoire holds tens of thousands of clones, with around 90% as singletons. The V and J ends lost 6 bases and 11 bases respectively, with 15 bases between them. The CDR3 extends over 11 amino acids. The germline CDR1 and CDR2 sequences are DFQATT and SNEGSKA (reference sequence). Sequenced: peripheral blood. The gene calls are TRBV20-1 and TRBJ2-3, with D possibly TRBD2 on 5 matching bases. The TCR was taken from a woman aged 45 to 65 in a cohort sampled during active COVID-19. The CDR3 nucleotides are TGCAGTGCCGTTTTCGGGGAACAGCAGTATTTT. The encoded protein is CSAVFGEQQYF.